This T cell receptor (beta chain) was sequenced for a study of cytomegalovirus exposure and HLA in healthy donors. Overall study findings and caveats: Links to common viral pathogens appeared, in a later analysis, for several of the most significant clusters. Productive rates of about 90% or about 30% were seen for most TCR beta V segments in an earlier analysis.

PCR amplification relied on 60 Vbeta primers (plus 13 Jbeta primers). Only in-frame clones appear in the TCRdb table, and some are missing; sequencing was by immunoSEQ multiplex PCR. This table has around 150,000 clones, roughly 77% appearing once. This CDR3 has 15 residues. Losses at the gene ends were 1 base for V and 8 bases for J; bases not matched to a gene: 6. Germline assignment: CDR1 SGHRS and CDR2 YFSETQ. A note on this clone: Its antigen is still unknown.

Although they were nominally healthy when sampled, donors likely had unrecorded immune exposures. Material for sequencing was PBMCs. This TCR came from a man between 25 and 39 years old in good health and CMV-seronegative. The V gene is TRBV5-1, the J gene TRBJ1-2; TRBD1 aligns across 12 bases. The CDR3 DNA reads TGCGCCAGCAGCTTGTGGGGACAGGGGGCGCAAGGCTACACCTTC. It yields the protein CASSLWGQGAQGYTF.